Described below is a single T cell receptor beta chain sequence and its context. V lost 3 bases and J 7 bases, leaving 16 bases between the germline ends. The CDR3 loop spans 15 amino acids. Germline loops: CDR1 MNHNS, CDR2 SASEGT. This specimen comes from a study of T cell responses to AZD1222 COVID-19 vaccine. Profiling relied on immunoSEQ multiplex PCR, and the TCRdb table lists in-frame clones only, not all of them. There are some 93,000 clones in the sample; approximately 87% occur only once, and around 10% lies in the top ten. The clonotype was recovered from an adult who received the AZD1222 COVID-19 vaccine. The sample was peripheral blood, taken 28 days after the second AZD1222 dose. The rearrangement joins TRBV6-1 to TRBJ1-5, with D perhaps matching TRBD1 (5 bases). The chain's CDR3 is CASSEPYGNRQPQHF. As DNA, the CDR3 is TGTGCCAGCAGTGAGCCGTACGGGAACAGGCAGCCCCAGCATTTT.